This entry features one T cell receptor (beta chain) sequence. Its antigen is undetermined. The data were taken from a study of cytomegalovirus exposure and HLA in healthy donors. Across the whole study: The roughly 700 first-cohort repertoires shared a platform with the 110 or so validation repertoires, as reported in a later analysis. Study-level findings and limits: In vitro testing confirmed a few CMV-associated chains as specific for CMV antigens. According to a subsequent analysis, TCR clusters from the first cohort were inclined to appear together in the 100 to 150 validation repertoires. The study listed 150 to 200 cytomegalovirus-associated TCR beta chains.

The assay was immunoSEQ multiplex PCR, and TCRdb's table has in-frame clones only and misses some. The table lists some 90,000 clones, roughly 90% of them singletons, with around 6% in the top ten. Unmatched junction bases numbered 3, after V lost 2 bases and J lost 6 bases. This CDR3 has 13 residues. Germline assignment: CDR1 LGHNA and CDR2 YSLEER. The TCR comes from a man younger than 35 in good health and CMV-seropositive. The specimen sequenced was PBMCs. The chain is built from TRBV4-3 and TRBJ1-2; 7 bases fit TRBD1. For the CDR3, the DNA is TGCGCCAGCAGCCAAAGGACAGGAGATGGCTACACCTTC. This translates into CASSQRTGDGYTF.